Listed here are 18 T cell receptor beta chains from one sample, sequenced in a study of shared clonotypes between healthy human individuals. Assay: immunoSEQ multiplex PCR; the TCRdb copy retains only in-frame clones and omits some. The sample carries approximately 2.4 million clones, more than 90% recorded once. The sample comprised naive CD4+ T cells sorted from blood. Subset of the sample: CD45RA+ positively selected. Source of these receptors: a man aged 18 to 30 in good health.

The rearrangement joins TRBV7-8 to TRBJ1-6; TRBD1 is a possible D gene (5 bases). Germline V gives CDR1 SGHVS, CDR2 FQNEAQ. The V gene lost 2 bases and the J gene lost 7 bases, with 12 bases spanning the gap. The length of the CDR3 is 15 residues. This chain's CDR3 is CASSLPRVRNSPLHF. DNA for the CDR3: TGTGCCAGCAGCTTACCCAGGGTTAGGAATTCACCCCTCCACTTT.

This chain uses TRBV7-9 with TRBJ1-5, with a weak D call TRBD1 (5 bases). The CDR3 has 13 amino acids. V lost 9 bases to trimming and J lost 3 bases, with 12 bases between them. Germline V CDR1 and CDR2: SEHNR, FQNEAQ (reference sequence). CDR3 region: CASRGGDNQPQHF. DNA for the CDR3: TGTGCCAGTAGGGGCGGGGACAATCAGCCCCAGCATTTT.

This clone came up a few times. The gene calls are TRBV5-1 and TRBJ2-2; D is possibly TRBD1 (6 bases). This CDR3 spans 14 amino acids. V was cut by 3 bases and J by 1 base, with 7 bases left in between. CDR1 and CDR2 (germline): SGHRS, YFSETQ. This CDR3 reads CASSWGQNTGELFF. In nucleotides, the CDR3 is TGCGCCAGCAGCTGGGGACAGAACACCGGGGAGCTGTTTTTT.

This sequence joins TRBV7-8 and TRBJ1-2, with no clear D. V lost 0 bases to trimming and J lost 5 bases, with 19 bases between them. The CDR3 has 17 amino acids. Germline values: CDR1 SGHVS, CDR2 FQNEAQ. The CDR3 coding sequence is TGTGCCAGCAGCTTAGCATCCGTCCGGGGTCTACCGTATGGCTACACCTTC. It encodes CASSLASVRGLPYGYTF.

With respect to this clone: Other DNA sequences of this sample code for an identical CDR3. The rearrangement uses TRBV5-1 and TRBJ1-4; weak D call: TRBD1 (5 bases). Trimming stripped 0 bases from V and 8 bases from J, with 11 bases between. Germline V gene data show CDR1 as SGHRS and CDR2 as YFSETQ. The CDR3 covers 14 residues. The CDR3 is CASSLGRGEEKLFF. Written as DNA, the CDR3 is TGCGCCAGCAGCTTGGGCCGGGGGGAGGAAAAACTGTTTTTT.

The chain uses TRBV10-2 and TRBJ1-5; D possibly corresponds to TRBD1 (5 bases). V was clipped by 6 bases and J by 5 bases, with 14 bases between them. The CDR3 length is 14 residues. Germline V lookup: CDR1 WSHSY, CDR2 SAAADI. DNA for the CDR3: TGCGCCAGCAGGCCCCCCGGGACTCATCAGCCCCAGCATTTT. Amino acid sequence: CASRPPGTHQPQHF.

As for this clone: This specimen includes other DNA sequences encoding the same CDR3. The rearrangement uses TRBV6-5 and TRBJ2-1, with a tentative D call TRBD1 (5 bases). Trimming took 2 bases from V and 0 from J, leaving 5 bases between them. CDR3 size: 14 residues. Germline CDR1 and CDR2: MNHEY and SVGAGI. The CDR3 here is CASSYRGSYNEQFF. In nucleotides, the CDR3 is TGTGCCAGCAGTTACAGGGGCTCCTACAATGAGCAGTTCTTC.

The chain couples TRBV6-5 to TRBJ2-3; D possibly matches TRBD1 or TRBD2 (7 bases each). Germline V gives CDR1 MNHEY, CDR2 SVGAGI. Between the trimmed V and J ends, which lost 5 bases and 2 bases, there was a span of 14 bases. The CDR3 is made up of 15 amino acids. CDR3 nucleotides: TGTGCCAGCAGTCAGGGGGGGGCCTTCACAGATACGCAGTATTTT. Its protein is CASSQGGAFTDTQYF.

The chain carries TRBV6-5 and TRBJ2-2; 7 bases are shared with TRBD2. The CDR3 is 16 amino acids. Per the germline V gene, CDR1 is MNHEY and CDR2 is SVGAGI. J lost 7 bases, V lost 0 bases, and 8 bases had no gene match. In DNA form, the CDR3 reads TGTGCCAGCAGTTACTCGAGCGGCGGGAGCATCGGGGAGCTGTTTTTT. It specifies CASSYSSGGSIGELFF.

In regard to this clone: The same CDR3 can be traced to other DNA sequences in this sample. The genes are TRBV6-5 and TRBJ2-7; TRBD1 agrees at 8 bases. Germline V gives CDR1 MNHEY, CDR2 SVGAGI. V was clipped by 5 bases and J by 3 bases; unmatched bases: 3. The CDR3 runs to 13 residues. Here the CDR3 DNA reads TGTGCCAGCAGTAGGGGACAGGACTACGAGCAGTACTTC. Translation: CASSRGQDYEQYF.

This chain joins TRBV4-1 and TRBJ1-4, with 9 bases identical to TRBD1. Germline V lookup: CDR1 MGHRA, CDR2 YSYEKL. The V and J ends lost 1 base and 8 bases, in that order; junction bases with no gene match: 11. The CDR3 spans 17 residues. The CDR3 bases are TGCGCCAGCAGCCAAGGGGACAGGGCGCAACGAAACGAAAAACTGTTTTTT. Amino acids: CASSQGDRAQRNEKLFF.

This chain joins TRBV28 and TRBJ1-2; 9 positions match TRBD1. CDR1 and CDR2 from the germline V gene are MDHEN and SYDVKM. The trim removed 5 bases at V and 4 bases at J, leaving 8 bases unmatched. There are 15 residues in the CDR3. For the CDR3, the DNA is TGTGCCAGCAGTACCGACAGGGGGATTAGCTATGGCTACACCTTC. Translation: CASSTDRGISYGYTF.

The V and J genes are TRBV11-2 and TRBJ2-7, with 11 bases identical to TRBD1. Trimming cost V 5 bases and J 3 bases; bases outside gene matches: 6. This CDR3 is 15 amino acids long. Germline V gene lookup returns CDR1 SGHAT and CDR2 FQNNGV. DNA of the CDR3: TGTGCCAGCAGCCCCGCAGGGACAGGGGGCTACGAGCAGTACTTC. Translation gives CASSPAGTGGYEQYF.

This clone occurred once. The V gene is TRBV9, the J gene TRBJ1-5; the D gene is possibly TRBD1 (6 bases). Germline-derived CDR1 and CDR2 are SGDLS and YYNGEE. The CDR3 extends over 17 amino acids. V was pared by 4 bases and J by 6 bases, with 23 bases between. The CDR3 region has the DNA TGTGCCAGCAGCACACCGGGACACAAGGAGGTGGGTCAGCCCCAGCATTTT. Protein: CASSTPGHKEVGQPQHF.

The chain is built from TRBV10-3 and TRBJ2-2, with D perhaps matching TRBD2 (5 bases). There are 15 residues in the CDR3. Per the germline V gene, CDR1 is ENHRY and CDR2 is SYGVKD. V was clipped by 0 bases and J by 4 bases, with 9 bases between them. The CDR3 DNA follows: TGTGCCATCAGTGAGTCGAGGGCGGGCACCGGGGAGCTGTTTTTT. This sequence encodes CAISESRAGTGELFF.

The chain joins TRBV30 to TRBJ2-7; 7 bases map to TRBD1. CDR1 and CDR2 from the germline V gene are GTSNPN and SVGIG (reference sequence). V lost 1 base and J lost 3; bases outside the gene matches: 3. The CDR3 length is 13 residues. The CDR3 protein is CAWSGPGGYEQYF. As DNA, the CDR3 is TGTGCCTGGAGTGGGCCAGGGGGCTACGAGCAGTACTTC.

The chain uses TRBV14 and TRBJ1-2; D unclear. The CDR3 runs 15 residues. Germline CDR1 and CDR2: SGHDN and FVKESK. V was clipped by 4 bases and J by 4 bases, with 16 bases between them. The CDR3, as DNA: TGTGCCAGCAGCCTTTACTCGGGCCCCAGCTATGGCTACACCTTC. Translated, it gives CASSLYSGPSYGYTF.

This chain links TRBV10-3 with TRBJ2-2, with 10 bases aligning to TRBD1. CDR3 length: 14 residues. After removal of 10 bases from V and 4 bases from J, the junction contained 6 bases not matched to a gene. Per the germline V gene, CDR1 is ENHRY and CDR2 is SYGVKD. The CDR3 DNA is TGTGCCACTTGCCGGGACAGGGGCACCGGGGAGCTGTTTTTT. This sequence encodes CATCRDRGTGELFF.